This TCR beta chain was documented in a study of radiotherapy plus CTLA-4 blockade in lung cancer. Here immunoSEQ multiplex PCR was the method, and the copy in TCRdb shows in-frame clones only, minus some. The sample has 60,000 to 70,000 clones, 70% to 85% seen once. To note about this clone: What it recognizes is unknown.

With 7 bases removed from V and 5 bases from J, the gap between germline ends came to 14 bases. Germline V gene sequence: CDR1 ENHRY, CDR2 SYGVKD. CDR3 length equals 14 residues. Whole-study results and caveats: In blood, tumor-derived TCR clones expanded after radiotherapy plus ipilimumab.

This TCR was recovered from a human donor with non-small cell lung cancer who had a complete response to radiotherapy plus ipilimumab. Sample: peripheral blood, taken from a patient treated with radiotherapy plus ipilimumab. The rearrangement links TRBV10-3 to TRBJ2-2; D might be TRBD1 or TRBD2, each matching 5 bases. The CDR3 spells CAITRGAVTGELFF. The CDR3 nucleotides read TGTGCCATCACGAGGGGCGCGGTAACCGGGGAGCTGTTTTTT.